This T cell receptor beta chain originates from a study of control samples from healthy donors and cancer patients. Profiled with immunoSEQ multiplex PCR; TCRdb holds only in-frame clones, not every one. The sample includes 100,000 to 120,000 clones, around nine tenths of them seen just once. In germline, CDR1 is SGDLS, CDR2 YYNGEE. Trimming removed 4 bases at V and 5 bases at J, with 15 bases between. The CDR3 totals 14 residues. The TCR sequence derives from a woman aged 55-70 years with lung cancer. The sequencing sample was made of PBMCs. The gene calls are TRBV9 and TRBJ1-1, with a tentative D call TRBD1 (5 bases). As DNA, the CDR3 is TGTGCCAGCAGCCCCAGGGACCCGGTAACTGAAGCTTTCTTT. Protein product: CASSPRDPVTEAFF.